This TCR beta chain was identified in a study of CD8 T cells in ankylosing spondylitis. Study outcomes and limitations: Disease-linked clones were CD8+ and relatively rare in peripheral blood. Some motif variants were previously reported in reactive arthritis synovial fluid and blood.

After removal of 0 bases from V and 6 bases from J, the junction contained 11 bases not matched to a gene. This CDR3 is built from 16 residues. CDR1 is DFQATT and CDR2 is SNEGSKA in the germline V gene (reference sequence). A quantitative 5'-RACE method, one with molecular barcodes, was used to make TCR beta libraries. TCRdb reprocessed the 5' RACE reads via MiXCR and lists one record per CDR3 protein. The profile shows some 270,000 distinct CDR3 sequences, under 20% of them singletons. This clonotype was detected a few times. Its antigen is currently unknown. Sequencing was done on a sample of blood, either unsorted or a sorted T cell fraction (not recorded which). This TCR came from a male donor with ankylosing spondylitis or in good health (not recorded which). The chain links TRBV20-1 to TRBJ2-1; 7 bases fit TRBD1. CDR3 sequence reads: CSARDGAGTVANEQFF. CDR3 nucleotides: TGCAGTGCTAGAGATGGTGCCGGGACAGTCGCCAATGAGCAGTTCTTC.